These 14 T cell receptor beta chains share one sample of origin, sequenced in a study of shared clonotypes between healthy human individuals. Produced via immunoSEQ multiplex PCR; TCRdb's table is partial and in-frame only. The data show some 2,500,000 clones, 85% to 95% seen once. Sequenced input: naive CD4+ T cells from PBMCs. Regarding subset: CD45RA+ positively selected. Every receptor here comes from a man between 18 and 29 years old in good health. Some clones in this sample may be carry-over from other donors' samples.

This clone was seen just once. The V call is TRBV5-1, the J call TRBJ1-2; D unresolved. Trimming pared 7 bases from V and 2 bases from J, leaving 21 bases between. The CDR3 has 16 residues. Germline CDR1 is SGHRS and CDR2 is YFSETQ. The CDR3 DNA sequence: TGCGCCAGCCTCTCGGGCCCGTCGGGGTCGAACTATGGCTACACCTTC. This encodes CASLSGPSGSNYGYTF.

Remarks on this clone: Different DNA sequences within this sample yield the same CDR3. The chain combines TRBV7-2 with TRBJ2-5; D unresolved. CDR3 size: 12 residues. The V and J ends lost 3 bases and 0 bases respectively, with 2 bases between them. The germline CDR1 and CDR2 sequences are SGHTA and FQGNSA. CDR3 residues: CASSFYQETQYF. The CDR3 nucleotides read TGTGCCAGCAGCTTCTACCAAGAGACCCAGTACTTC.

Turning to this clone: Other DNA sequences in this sample translate to the same CDR3. This chain connects TRBV28 to TRBJ2-7; D gene ambiguous. Germline CDR1 and CDR2: MDHEN and SYDVKM. Deletions cut 5 bases from V and 4 bases from J, with 9 bases between. The CDR3 contains 12 residues. CDR3 nucleotides: TGTGCCAGCAGTCTCGCGCCTTACGAGCAGTACTTC. This gives the protein CASSLAPYEQYF.

The rearrangement joins TRBV9 to TRBJ2-3; 10 bases fit TRBD1. CDR3 length: 15 residues. Germline V gives CDR1 SGDLS, CDR2 YYNGEE. The J segment lost 3 bases and the V segment lost 4 bases, leaving 5 bases of the junction unmatched. CDR3 residues: CASSPGGQGTDTQYF. CDR3 coding DNA: TGTGCCAGCAGCCCGGGGGGACAGGGGACAGATACGCAGTATTTT.

The chain is built from TRBV28 and TRBJ2-7; 7 bases fit TRBD2. The CDR3 contains 14 residues. Germline assignment: CDR1 MDHEN and CDR2 SYDVKM. V shed 6 bases, J shed 3 bases, and the junction held 8 bases outside the gene matches. The CDR3 region is CASRPSGGSYEQYF. The CDR3 region has the DNA TGTGCCAGCAGACCTAGCGGAGGTAGCTACGAGCAGTACTTC. The whole variable domain, remainder taken from reference TRBV28 and TRBJ2-7, is DVKVTQSSRYLVKRTGEKVFLECVQDMDHENMFWYRQDPGLGLRLIYFSYDVKMKEKGDIPEGYSVSREKKERFSLILESASTNQTSMYLCASRPSGGSYEQYFGPGTRLTVT.

This chain joins TRBV2 and TRBJ2-1; D perhaps matches TRBD2 (6 bases). The CDR3 is 14 residues long. Per germline, CDR1 SNHLY and CDR2 FYNNEI. V dropped 5 bases and J dropped 0 bases, with 8 bases sitting between them. The CDR3 nucleotides are TGTGCCAGCAGTCTCGGGAGCTCCTACAATGAGCAGTTCTTC. Protein product: CASSLGSSYNEQFF.

The rearrangement joins TRBV2 to TRBJ2-1; D may be TRBD2 (5 bases). This CDR3 region has 13 residues. Germline-derived CDR1 and CDR2 are SNHLY and FYNNEI. The V end lost 0 bases, the J end lost 10 bases, and 10 bases lay between the germline ends. CDR3 sequence reads: CASSEAGVVEQFF. DNA for the CDR3: TGTGCCAGCAGTGAAGCGGGAGTGGTCGAGCAGTTCTTC.

The rearrangement uses TRBV14 and TRBJ2-7; D possibly uses TRBD1 or TRBD2 (5 bases each). CDR3 size: 15 residues. From germline, CDR1 is SGHDN and CDR2 FVKESK. Trimming removed 0 bases at V and 6 bases at J, with 15 bases between. The CDR3 region is CASSQESRGVSEQYF. CDR3 in DNA: TGTGCCAGCAGCCAAGAGTCTAGAGGGGTTAGCGAGCAGTACTTC.

The chain joins TRBV7-8 to TRBJ2-7, with D perhaps TRBD2 (5 bases). CDR3 length: 15 amino acids. Trimming left V 3 bases short and J 2 bases short, with 14 bases between. Germline-derived CDR1 and CDR2 are SGHVS and FQNEAQ. CDR3 nucleotides: TGTGCCAGCAGCTTGCTTTCCGGGATGACCTACGAGCAGTACTTC. Its protein product is CASSLLSGMTYEQYF.

This chain connects TRBV9 to TRBJ2-1, with D perhaps matching TRBD2 (5 bases). The V end was cut by 4 bases, the J end by 8 bases, with 22 bases between. This CDR3 region has 16 residues. The germline V gene has CDR1 SGDLS and CDR2 YYNGEE. CDR3 region: CASSPVPGVPGDEQFF. CDR3 nucleotide sequence: TGTGCCAGCAGCCCCGTTCCCGGGGTCCCTGGGGATGAGCAGTTCTTC.

The rearrangement links TRBV4-2 to TRBJ2-5, with 7 nucleotides matching TRBD1. The V and J ends lost 2 bases and 2 bases, in that order; junction bases with no gene match: 2. CDR1 LGHNA and CDR2 YNFKEQ come from the germline V gene. The CDR3 has 14 residues. CDR3 nucleotide sequence: TGTGCCAGCAGCCAATCACAGGGGCAAGAGACCCAGTACTTC. This translates into CASSQSQGQETQYF.

The rearrangement joins TRBV13 to TRBJ2-3; tentatively, D is TRBD2 (6 bases). Germline lookup yields CDR1 PRHDT and CDR2 FYEKMQ (reference sequence). Trimming shortened V by 0 bases and J by 10 bases, and 14 bases separated the two germline ends. This CDR3 is built from 14 residues. The CDR3 sequence is CASSLGRTAGSQYF. CDR3 bases: TGTGCCAGCAGCTTAGGCCGGACGGCGGGGTCGCAGTATTTT.

For this clone: This sample includes further DNA sequences coding for the same CDR3. The V and J genes are TRBV28 and TRBJ2-2; D not resolved. Germline CDR1 is MDHEN and CDR2 is SYDVKM. The ends were cut back, 5 bases at V and 4 bases at J, with 5 bases in the middle. The CDR3 extends over 12 amino acids. The DNA for the CDR3 is TGTGCCAGCAGTCTGGCCACCGGGGAGCTGTTTTTT. Its translation is CASSLATGELFF.

The chain is built from TRBV5-4 and TRBJ1-2; a weak D match, TRBD1 (5 bases). Trimming pared 3 bases from V and 3 bases from J, leaving 15 bases between. CDR3 length equals 15 residues. The germline CDR1 and CDR2 sequences are SGHNT and YYREEE (reference sequence). CDR3 amino acids: CASSSTQGADYGYTF. DNA for the CDR3: TGTGCCAGCAGCTCCACCCAGGGAGCGGACTATGGCTACACCTTC.